Listed here is a single TCR beta chain. Antigen specificity is unknown. The sample is drawn from a study of early T cells in non-severe SARS-CoV-2 infection. For the study at large: The study sequenced bulk RNA from unsorted whole blood, with chains unpaired.

Study-wide findings and caveats: VDJdb matches were skewed toward anti-spike CD8 T cell responses.

The CDR3 spans 17 residues. CDR1 is LGHDT, CDR2 YNNKEL, per germline (reference sequence). The V end lost 4 bases, the J end lost 8 bases, and 21 bases lay between the germline ends. Individually, cDNA molecules had unique molecular identifiers attached to them. From the 5' RACE reads, TCRdb called clonotypes with MiXCR, one entry per CDR3 protein. The sample consists of tens of thousands of distinct CDR3 sequences, around a tenth of them appearing once. The receptor comes from an adult who was a healthcare worker with PCR-confirmed SARS-CoV-2 infection or an uninfected control (not recorded which). What was sequenced was whole blood. V is TRBV3-1 and J is TRBJ1-6; D may be TRBD1 (5 bases). CDR3 protein: CASSLLPGRGEDSPLHF. CDR3 sequence (DNA): TGTGCCAGCAGCCTTCTTCCAGGGAGAGGAGAGGATTCACCCCTCCACTTT.